The rows below give T cell receptor beta chains drawn from one sample of a study of early T cells in non-severe SARS-CoV-2 infection. TCRdb called the 5' RACE reads again in MiXCR, with one record for every CDR3 protein. The sample has about 98,000 distinct CDR3 sequences, 10% to 15% seen once. The sequenced sample consisted of whole blood. These TCRs come from an adult who was a healthcare worker with PCR-confirmed SARS-CoV-2 infection or an uninfected control (not recorded which). Each CDR3 is given with its conserved first and last residue. A D gene is named only where the DNA matches it firmly. Some rows mark clone size as missing; the rest say once, few, many or name a class of expanded clone.

J gene,V gene,clone size,D gene,CDR3 DNA,CDR3 protein
TRBJ2-1,TRBV9,many,.,TGTGCCAGCAGCGTAGTAGCGGACTCCTACAATGAGCAGTTCTTC,CASSVVADSYNEQFF
TRBJ2-7,TRBV7-3,many,TRBD2,TGTGCCAGCAGCTTCTTGACTAGCGGGAGGGTCCACGAGCAGTACTTC,CASSFLTSGRVHEQYF
TRBJ2-7,TRBV20-1,many,.,TGCAGTGCTAGTGAACGTCTAGCCAGGGACGAGCAGTACTTC,CSASERLARDEQYF
TRBJ1-2,TRBV28,many,.,TGTGCCAGCAGTTTACGACTCTATGGCTACACCTTC,CASSLRLYGYTF
TRBJ1-5,TRBV28,.,TRBD1,TGTGCCAGCAGGACAGGGTTGGCGCAGCCCCAGCATTTT,CASRTGLAQPQHF
TRBJ1-2,TRBV3-1,few,TRBD1,TGTGCCAGCAGCCAAGGACAGGGGAGAAGGTACACCTTC,CASSQGQGRRYTF
TRBJ2-1,TRBV12-3/TRBV12-4,many,.,TGTGCCAGCAGTTTAAGTCGGACGACCTACAATGAGCAGTTCTTC,CASSLSRTTYNEQFF
TRBJ1-2,TRBV27,.,.,TGTGCCAGCAGTTTAAAGGGTAGCTATGGCTACACCTTC,CASSLKGSYGYTF
TRBJ2-1,TRBV28,.,.,TGTGCCAGCAGCCCCGTTGTGGACAATGAGCAGTTCTTC,CASSPVVDNEQFF
TRBJ2-3,TRBV6-2/TRBV6-3,many,.,TGTGCCAGCAGTTACGCTCGGGGGCGCACAGATACGCAGTATTTT,CASSYARGRTDTQYF
TRBJ2-1,TRBV10-2,many,.,TGCGCCAGCAGTGCGCCAATGAGTCAAGTAGATCGCGAGCAGTTCTTC,CASSAPMSQVDREQFF
TRBJ2-7,TRBV20-1,.,.,TGCAGTGCTATTGGGCTCCCGGGGAGTCACGAGCAGTACTTC,CSAIGLPGSHEQYF
TRBJ2-4,TRBV7-2,.,TRBD2,TGTGCCAGCAGCTTAGAGAGCGGGAGAGCCAAAAACATTCAGTACTTC,CASSLESGRAKNIQYF
TRBJ2-1,TRBV11-3,many,.,TGTGCCAGCAGCTTAGTGGGCAGGAACGACAATGAGCAGTTCTTC,CASSLVGRNDNEQFF
TRBJ1-4,TRBV15,.,.,TGTGCCACCAGCAGTCAACTTGGGCCGCTGTTTTTT,CATSSQLGPLFF
TRBJ2-7,TRBV5-4,few,.,TGTGCCAGCAGCTTGGGGTCAGGTGGAGAGCAGTACTTC,CASSLGSGGEQYF
TRBJ2-1,TRBV28,many,.,TGTGCCAGCAGTTTACCGGGGATGATACACAATGAGCAGTTCTTC,CASSLPGMIHNEQFF
TRBJ2-1,TRBV6-2/TRBV6-3,.,TRBD2,TGTGCCAGCAGTTATAGCGGGAGGACGTTCTTC,CASSYSGRTFF
TRBJ2-3,TRBV2,.,.,TGTGCCAGCAGTGAAGCGCGGACAGATACGCAGTATTTT,CASSEARTDTQYF
TRBJ2-1,TRBV7-2,few,.,TGTGCCAGCAGGTTGGGGCGCAATGAGCAGTTCTTC,CASRLGRNEQFF
TRBJ1-6,TRBV5-1,many,TRBD1,TGCGCCAGCAGCTTGGACAGGGGAAATAATTCACCCCTCCACTTT,CASSLDRGNNSPLHF
TRBJ2-7,TRBV20-1,.,TRBD1,TGCAGTGCTAGCCGAACCGACAGGGGGCCAAGCTCCTACGAGCAGTACTTC,CSASRTDRGPSSYEQYF
TRBJ2-4,TRBV2,many,.,TGTGCCAGCAAAGATTCGCTAGCCAAAAACATTCAGTACTTC,CASKDSLAKNIQYF
TRBJ1-4,TRBV20-1,.,.,TGCAGTGCTAGATCGGACGGTGCAACTAATGAAAAACTGTTTTTT,CSARSDGATNEKLFF
TRBJ2-5,TRBV19,many,TRBD2,TGTGCCAGTAGCCCTCTACTAGCGGCGGAGACCCAGTACTTC,CASSPLLAAETQYF
TRBJ2-6,TRBV7-9,many,.,TGTGCCAGCAGCTTAGCCAGGGGGGCCAACGTCCTGACTTTC,CASSLARGANVLTF
TRBJ2-7,TRBV7-4,.,.,TGTGCCAGCAGACCATATAGCTGGGGATCCGAGCAGTACTTC,CASRPYSWGSEQYF
TRBJ2-7,TRBV5-5,.,TRBD2,TGTGCCAGCAGCATGTACGGGACTAGCGGCAATGAGCAGTACTTC,CASSMYGTSGNEQYF
TRBJ1-1,TRBV6-6,many,TRBD1,TGTGCCAGCAGTTACAACTCAGGGGGCCTTGGGGGCACTGAAGCTTTCTTT,CASSYNSGGLGGTEAFF
TRBJ2-2,TRBV5-4,few,TRBD2,TGTGCCAGCACATCGGGAGGGAACACCGGGGAGCTGTTTTTT,CASTSGGNTGELFF
TRBJ2-1,TRBV6-5,many,TRBD2,TGTGCCAGCAGTTACTACACGGGACTAGCGGCCTACAATGAGCAGTTCTTC,CASSYYTGLAAYNEQFF
TRBJ2-5,TRBV7-7,.,.,TGTGCCAGCAGCGCCGAGTATAGGGCCCAAGAGACCCAGTACTTC,CASSAEYRAQETQYF
TRBJ2-7,TRBV11-2,few,TRBD2,TGTGCCAGCAGCTTCACTAGCGGGAGGCACTACGAGCAGTACTTC,CASSFTSGRHYEQYF
TRBJ1-4,TRBV5-1,many,.,TGCGCCAGCAGCTTGCGCGCGGATAATGAAAAACTGTTTTTT,CASSLRADNEKLFF
TRBJ2-1,TRBV7-8,.,TRBD2,TGTGCCAGCAGCCCGACCGGGACTAAATTTGAGCAGTTCTTC,CASSPTGTKFEQFF
TRBJ2-7,TRBV28,.,.,TGTGCCAGCAGTTTAGGGGGGGGCAACGAGCAGTACTTC,CASSLGGGNEQYF
TRBJ2-1,TRBV9,many,.,TGTGCCAGCAGCGTAGAGAGGGAGCCGGTCTTC,CASSVEREPVF
TRBJ1-4,TRBV11-2,many,.,TGTGCCAGCAGCTTCGTGGGAGCTAATGAAAAACTGTTTTTT,CASSFVGANEKLFF
TRBJ2-1,TRBV5-6,.,TRBD2,TGTGCCAGCAGCCTGACTAGCCGCAATGAGCAGTTCTTC,CASSLTSRNEQFF
TRBJ2-7,TRBV2,few,.,TGTGCCAGCAGTGAAAGTGTGAATAGAAACGAGCAGTACTTC,CASSESVNRNEQYF
TRBJ2-1,TRBV9,many,TRBD2,TGTGCCAGCAGCTCCGGCCTACGGACTAGCGGGAGGTACAATGAGCAGTTCTTC,CASSSGLRTSGRYNEQFF
TRBJ2-4,TRBV6-1,many,.,TGTGCCAGCAGTACGGGGATATCCAAAAACATTCAGTACTTC,CASSTGISKNIQYF
TRBJ2-7,TRBV5-4,many,.,TGTGCCAGCAGCTCCGGACTATACGAGCAGTACTTC,CASSSGLYEQYF
TRBJ2-2,TRBV19,.,TRBD1,TGTGCCAGTAGGACTAATAAGGGGGCGAGAGGGGAGCTGTTTTTT,CASRTNKGARGELFF
TRBJ2-1,TRBV11-2,many,TRBD1,TGTGCCAGCAGCTTAGAATTGCCTCGACAGGGGATCGATGAGCAGTTCTTC,CASSLELPRQGIDEQFF
TRBJ2-2,TRBV7-2,once,TRBD1,TGTGCCAGCAGCTTACTACAGGGGCGGCTGTTTTTT,CASSLLQGRLFF
TRBJ2-7,TRBV20-1,many,TRBD2,TGCAGTGCTAGTAAGGGGACTAGATCCGAGCAGTACTTC,CSASKGTRSEQYF
TRBJ1-5,TRBV18,many,.,TGTGCCAGCTCCCCGGACAGCAATCAGCCCCAGCATTTT,CASSPDSNQPQHF
TRBJ2-2,TRBV19,many,.,TGTGCCAGTAAGGGCGGCCAGAACACCGGGGAGCTGTTTTTT,CASKGGQNTGELFF
TRBJ1-1,TRBV20-1,few,.,TGCAGTGCTAGGGGTGAGGTAGACACTGAAGCTTTCTTT,CSARGEVDTEAFF
TRBJ2-7,TRBV5-1,.,.,TGCGCCAGCAGCTTGATGCCCCACGGAAGCTCCTACGAGCAGTACTTC,CASSLMPHGSSYEQYF
TRBJ1-6,TRBV7-9,.,.,TGTGCCAGCGCGAACAGGGACGGCTCACCCCTCCACTTT,CASANRDGSPLHF
TRBJ2-3,TRBV5-1,.,.,TGCGCCAGCAGCACACTAGGGGTGCGGGATACGCAGTATTTT,CASSTLGVRDTQYF
TRBJ2-4,TRBV18,few,.,TGTGCCAGCTCTCGACGAACCGGGGCTCTGGGGGACATTCAGTACTTC,CASSRRTGALGDIQYF